Detailed here is one T cell receptor (beta chain). Its specificity is unknown. This entry belongs to a study of CD8 T cells in ankylosing spondylitis. Overall study results and limits: Disease-linked clones, CD8+, were relatively rare in peripheral blood. Among TCR beta sequences, a motif of about 8 highly homologous variants appeared characteristic of ankylosing spondylitis blood. In the blood and synovial fluid of reactive arthritis, some motif variants had been previously reported. The authors reported significant enrichment of disease-linked clones in matched ankylosing spondylitis synovial fluid.

The germline V gene has CDR1 SNHLY and CDR2 FYNNEI. J lost 9 bases, V lost 4 bases, and 8 bases had no gene match. There are 15 residues in the CDR3. In making TCR beta libraries, quantitative 5'-RACE with molecular barcodes was used. In TCRdb, the 5' RACE reads were re-called with MiXCR into one record per CDR3 protein. The repertoire holds a few hundred thousand distinct CDR3 sequences, with over 15% as singletons. Material for sequencing was blood, either unsorted or a sorted T cell fraction (not recorded which). The receptor's source is a male donor with ankylosing spondylitis. The chain employs TRBV2 and TRBJ2-1, with 11 nucleotides matching TRBD1. In DNA form, the CDR3 reads TGTGCCAGCAGTGTGAAGGGACAGGGGGTCAGTGAGCAGTTCTTC. This encodes CASSVKGQGVSEQFF. Drawing the rest from reference TRBV2 and TRBJ2-1, the complete variable domain is EPEVTQTPSHQVTQMGQEVILRCVPISNHLYFYWYRQILGQKVEFLVSFYNNEISEKSEIFDDQFSVERPDGSNFTLKIRSTKLEDSAMYFCASSVKGQGVSEQFFGPGTRLTVL.